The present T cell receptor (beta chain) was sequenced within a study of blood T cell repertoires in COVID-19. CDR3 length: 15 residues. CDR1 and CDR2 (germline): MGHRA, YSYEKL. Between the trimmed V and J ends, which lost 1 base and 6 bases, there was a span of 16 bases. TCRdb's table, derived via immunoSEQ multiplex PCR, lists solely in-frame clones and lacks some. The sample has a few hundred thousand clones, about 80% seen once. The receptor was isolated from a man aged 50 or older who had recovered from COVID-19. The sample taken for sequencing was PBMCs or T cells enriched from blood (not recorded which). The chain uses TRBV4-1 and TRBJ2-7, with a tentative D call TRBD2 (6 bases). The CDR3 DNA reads TGCGCCAGCAGCCAAGCTTTGACGCAGGGAGGCGAGCAGTACTTC. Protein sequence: CASSQALTQGGEQYF.